The 23 T cell receptor beta chains given below trace back to one sample, sequenced in a study of T cell responses to AZD1222 COVID-19 vaccine. Clones were sequenced by immunoSEQ multiplex PCR, and TCRdb holds only the in-frame ones, with some missing. Here the sample spans about 180,000 clones, about 93% being singletons. Source: peripheral blood, taken 28 days after the second AZD1222 dose. These receptors came from an adult who received the AZD1222 COVID-19 vaccine.

For this clone: The junction shows a germline mismatch at one end, possibly a read error. The rearrangement uses TRBV14 and TRBJ2-3; D may be TRBD1 (6 bases). Germline values: CDR1 SGHDN, CDR2 FVKESK. The CDR3 totals 15 residues. The CDR3 is CASNQVLTGTDTQYF. In nucleotides, the CDR3 is TGTGCCAGCAACCAAGTTTTAACAGGGACAGATACGCAGTATTTT.

The gene calls are TRBV6-5 and TRBJ2-7; possibly TRBD2 for D (5 bases). Germline V lookup: CDR1 MNHEY, CDR2 SVGAGI. The CDR3 is 13 amino acids. With 6 bases removed from V and 3 bases from J, the gap between germline ends came to 12 bases. The CDR3 nucleotides read TGTGCCAGCAGGAGCGGTAGCTACTACGAGCAGTACTTC. Translated: CASRSGSYYEQYF.

The V gene is TRBV4-1, the J gene TRBJ2-1, with D unresolved. The CDR3 has 16 amino acids. Germline CDR1 MGHRA, CDR2 YSYEKL. Trimming removed 3 bases at V and 5 bases at J, with 17 bases between. This CDR3 is CASSQLPVGVNNEQFF. CDR3 in DNA: TGCGCCAGCAGCCAGCTCCCAGTGGGTGTGAACAATGAGCAGTTCTTC.

This clone was recorded a few times. This rearrangement joins TRBV13 to TRBJ1-2, with D perhaps TRBD1 (6 bases). V shed 2 bases and J shed 2 bases, with 21 bases lying between them. Germline V gives CDR1 PRHDT, CDR2 FYEKMQ (reference sequence). The CDR3 is 18 residues long. Here the CDR3 reads CASSLWGRYREQNYGYTF. CDR3 nucleotides: TGTGCCAGCAGCTTATGGGGCCGTTACAGGGAGCAGAACTATGGCTACACCTTC.

The chain is built from TRBV6-5 and TRBJ2-3; D uncertain. Germline-derived CDR1 and CDR2 are MNHEY and SVGAGI. The CDR3 has 14 residues. V was trimmed by 1 base and J by 4 bases, leaving 9 bases between them. DNA of the CDR3: TGTGCCAGCAGTTACTTGGGCTTATCAGATACGCAGTATTTT. Translating gives CASSYLGLSDTQYF.

The gene calls are TRBV10-3 and TRBJ1-6; 7 nucleotides line up with TRBD1. CDR3 length equals 16 residues. The germline gives CDR1 ENHRY, CDR2 SYGVKD. V gave up 6 bases and J gave up 10 bases; unmatched junction bases: 15. CDR3 protein: CAIRGSGIQGSSPLHF. The CDR3 nucleotides read TGTGCCATCAGGGGATCAGGCATACAGGGGAGCTCACCCCTCCACTTT.

V usage is TRBV7-9 and J usage is TRBJ2-3; D ambiguous. V was trimmed by 5 bases and J by 3 bases, leaving 6 bases between them. The CDR3 has 12 amino acids. Germline V gives CDR1 SEHNR, CDR2 FQNEAQ (reference sequence). CDR3 in DNA: TGTGCCAGCAGCCGGAGTACAGATACGCAGTATTTT. Its translation: CASSRSTDTQYF.

This chain joins TRBV19 and TRBJ1-5; 7 bases line up with TRBD1. Per the germline V gene, CDR1 is LNHDA and CDR2 is SQIVND (reference sequence). The V and J ends lost 4 bases and 6 bases, in that order; junction bases with no gene match: 6. The CDR3 loop spans 14 amino acids. CDR3 DNA: TGTGCCAGTAGTACTTCAGGGGGAGGTCAGCCCCAGCATTTT. Translating it yields CASSTSGGGQPQHF.

This chain joins TRBV28 and TRBJ2-2, with D perhaps matching TRBD2 (7 bases). Germline assignment: CDR1 MDHEN and CDR2 SYDVKM. CDR3 length equals 15 residues. V was cut by 2 bases and J by 4 bases, with 11 bases left in between. CDR3: CASSLAGAGTGELFF. The CDR3 nucleotides read TGTGCCAGCAGTTTAGCGGGGGCGGGCACCGGGGAGCTGTTTTTT.

This rearrangement joins TRBV5-3 to TRBJ2-3, with D possibly matching TRBD2 (7 bases). TRBV5-3 carries the ORF label, with uncertain function. The CDR3 extends over 16 amino acids. V lost 4 bases and J 6 bases, leaving 21 bases between the germline ends. CDR3 in DNA: TGTGCCAGAAGCGTACGCGGGGGCGGGAGTAAGGATACGCAGTATTTT. This sequence encodes CARSVRGGGSKDTQYF.

The V gene is TRBV4-3, the J gene TRBJ2-7; D possibly corresponds to TRBD2 (5 bases). V dropped 2 bases and J dropped 3 bases, with 8 bases sitting between them. The CDR3 consists of 13 residues. Germline values: CDR1 LGHNA, CDR2 YSLEER. The CDR3: CASSQQRNYEQYF. The CDR3 DNA follows: TGCGCCAGCAGCCAACAGCGGAACTACGAGCAGTACTTC.

V usage is TRBV6-5 and J usage is TRBJ1-4, with a tentative D call TRBD1 (6 bases). This CDR3 comprises 15 residues. Trimming removed 2 bases at V and 5 bases at J, with 12 bases between. The V gene's germline CDR1 is MNHEY and CDR2 SVGAGI. CDR3 sequence: CASSYGQGGNEKLFF. The CDR3 DNA reads TGTGCCAGCAGTTACGGACAAGGGGGAAATGAAAAACTGTTTTTT.

The J gene is TRBJ1-3, the V gene TRBV7-9; D ambiguous. The CDR3 contains 16 residues. V gave up 5 bases and J gave up 0 bases, with 14 bases separating them. Germline-derived CDR1 and CDR2 are SEHNR and FQNEAQ (reference sequence). The CDR3 DNA follows: TGTGCCAGCAGCCACCCCGGAGGGAGCTCTGGAAACACCATATATTTT. The encoded protein is CASSHPGGSSGNTIYF.

The genes are TRBV9 and TRBJ1-1, with 8 bases identical to TRBD1. CDR1 and CDR2 (germline): SGDLS, YYNGEE. The ends lost 0 bases at V and 0 bases at J; junction bases unmatched: 7. The CDR3 consists of 17 residues. The CDR3 DNA sequence: TGTGCCAGCAGCGTAGTGGACAGGGTAGGGGTGAACACTGAAGCTTTCTTT. It encodes CASSVVDRVGVNTEAFF.

The chain uses TRBV11-2 and TRBJ1-2, with D possibly TRBD1 on 6 matching bases. The CDR3 has 13 amino acids. V shed 5 bases and J shed 3 bases, with 10 bases lying between them. Germline CDR1 is SGHAT and CDR2 is FQNNGV. The CDR3 region is CASSLQGDYGYTF. For the CDR3, the DNA is TGTGCCAGCAGCCTACAGGGCGACTATGGCTACACCTTC.

The chain is built from TRBV5-1 and TRBJ2-3; 10 positions agree with TRBD2. The junction had 15 bases not matched to a gene; V was cut back by 7 bases and J by 4 bases. Germline CDR1 is SGHRS and CDR2 is YFSETQ. This CDR3 contains 17 residues. The CDR3 DNA reads as TGCGCCAGCCGAACCCGAGGAGCGGGGGGGCGGGCAGATACGCAGTATTTT. It translates to CASRTRGAGGRADTQYF.

The chain is built from TRBV6-1 and TRBJ1-6; D gene ambiguous. Trimming pared 4 bases from V and 0 bases from J, leaving 10 bases between. Germline CDR1 is MNHNS and CDR2 is SASEGT. CDR3 length equals 16 residues. The CDR3 region has the DNA TGTGCCAGCAGTGGGGGTGGGAGCTCCTATAATTCACCCCTCCACTTT. This gives the protein CASSGGGSSYNSPLHF.

This sequence joins TRBV5-6 and TRBJ1-6; unclear D gene. V shed 4 bases and J shed 10 bases, with 15 bases lying between them. The V gene's germline CDR1 is SGHDT and CDR2 YYEEEE. This CDR3 is built from 14 residues. CDR3 bases: TGTGCCAGCAGCCCCCGGAAGGGCGGCTCACCCCTCCACTTT. This gives the protein CASSPRKGGSPLHF.

V gene TRBV30 combines with J gene TRBJ2-7; the match to TRBD1 covers 8 bases. This CDR3 spans 13 amino acids. The germline V gene has CDR1 GTSNPN and CDR2 SVGIG (reference sequence). J was trimmed by 1 base and V by 5 bases; bases with no gene match: 4. This CDR3 reads CAWWDRLSYEQYF. Here the CDR3 DNA reads TGTGCCTGGTGGGACAGGCTATCCTACGAGCAGTACTTC.

The rearrangement joins TRBV4-1 to TRBJ1-1; D call uncertain. With 1 base removed from V and 4 bases from J, the gap between germline ends came to 10 bases. Germline-derived CDR1 and CDR2 are MGHRA and YSYEKL. The CDR3 loop spans 14 amino acids. The CDR3 here is CASSQVGSITEAFF. CDR3 coding DNA: TGCGCCAGCAGCCAAGTTGGGTCAATCACTGAAGCTTTCTTT.

The rearrangement links TRBV7-6 to TRBJ2-1, with D possibly called TRBD1 or TRBD2 (6 bases each). The CDR3 covers 16 residues. The V gene lost 0 bases and the J gene lost 8 bases, with 17 bases spanning the gap. Germline V CDR1 and CDR2: SGHVS, FNYEAQ. This CDR3 reads CASSLAGGSSRDEQFF. The CDR3 DNA reads as TGTGCCAGCAGCTTAGCGGGGGGCAGCTCCAGGGATGAGCAGTTCTTC.

This chain joins TRBV18 and TRBJ2-1; 7 bases fit TRBD1. Germline CDR1 and CDR2: KGHSH and LQKENI. There are 15 residues in the CDR3. V shed 2 bases, J shed 4 bases, and the junction held 5 bases outside the gene matches. For the CDR3, the DNA is TGTGCCAGCTCACCAACAGGGGACACTTACAATGAGCAGTTCTTC. Translation: CASSPTGDTYNEQFF.

This clone was seen only a few times. The chain links TRBV7-9 to TRBJ2-7, with TRBD1 matching over 10 bases. V was clipped by 5 bases and J by 4 bases; unmatched bases: 5. This CDR3 comprises 14 residues. The germline gives CDR1 SEHNR, CDR2 FQNEAQ (reference sequence). The CDR3 is CASSAGQGRYEQYF. CDR3 nucleotides: TGTGCCAGCAGCGCGGGACAGGGGCGGTACGAGCAGTACTTC. Full variable domain (missing parts from reference TRBV7-9 and TRBJ2-7): DTGVSQNPRHKITKRGQNVTFRCDPISEHNRLYWYRQTLGQGPEFLTYFQNEAQLEKSRLLSDRFSAERPKGSFSTLEIQRTEQGDSAMYLCASSAGQGRYEQYFGPGTRLTVT.